One sample yielded the 28 T cell receptor beta chains listed below, sequenced in a study of regulatory T cells in long-lasting Graves disease. Sample time point: newly diagnosed GD, antithyroid drugs for less than 3 months. PBMC-derived RNA was used for the TCR library. Arm-PCR with iRepertoire HTBI primers amplified the CDR3 regions for these TCR beta libraries. TCRdb recomputed calls from the multiplex PCR reads with MiXCR, one row per CDR3 protein. The table has about 310,000 distinct CDR3 sequences, over 15% seen once. This sample comprised peripheral blood mononuclear cells (PBMCs), obtained at new diagnosis, from a patient treated with antithyroid drugs. Every receptor here comes from a female donor with Graves disease.

This clonotype turned up a few times. The V call is TRBV19, the J call TRBJ1-2; D remains unclear. CDR1 is LNHDA and CDR2 is SQIVND in the germline V gene (reference sequence). CDR3 length: 12 residues. V was pared by 6 bases and J by 0 bases, with 5 bases between. CDR3 bases: TGTGCCAGTAGCGGATCTAACTATGGCTACACCTTC. Protein product: CASSGSNYGYTF.

This clonotype was found many times. The CDR3 is CATRPAGGSYEQYF. The CDR3 DNA is TGTGCCACCCGGCCGGCGGGGGGCTCCTACGAGCAGTACTTC. The genes are TRBV2 and TRBJ2-7; 8 bases are a match to TRBD2. Trimming at V came to 10 bases and at J to 0 bases, leaving 8 bases not matched to a gene. Germline loops: CDR1 SNHLY, CDR2 FYNNEI. This CDR3 is 14 amino acids long.

Many counts were recorded for this clonotype. The chain uses TRBV12-3 or TRBV12-4 and TRBJ2-2, with 9 bases fitting TRBD2. The CDR3 runs to 16 residues. J gave up 3 bases and V 4 bases, and 6 bases lay outside the gene matches. The CDR3 sequence is CASSWGLALDTGELFF. CDR3 coding DNA: TGTGCCAGCAGTTGGGGACTAGCATTGGACACCGGGGAGCTGTTTTTT.

This clonotype was detected many times. The rearrangement links TRBV7-8 to TRBJ1-2; 7 bases align to TRBD1. Germline V gives CDR1 SGHVS, CDR2 FQNEAQ. The length of the CDR3 is 13 residues. The ends lost 3 bases at V and 4 bases at J; junction bases unmatched: 2. Here the CDR3 reads CASSFTGAYGYTF. CDR3 DNA: TGTGCCAGCAGCTTTACAGGGGCCTATGGCTACACCTTC.

This clonotype was recorded at least ten times. The chain combines TRBV11-3 with TRBJ2-2, with TRBD2 matching over 7 bases. In germline, CDR1 is SGHNT, CDR2 YENEEA. V trimming: 2 bases; J trimming: 6 bases; junction bases outside the gene matches: 6. This CDR3 has 15 amino acids. CDR3 in amino acids: CASSLSQGGAGELFF. CDR3 DNA sequence: TGTGCCAGCAGCTTATCGCAGGGAGGGGCCGGGGAGCTGTTTTTT.

This clonotype was observed at least ten times. The chain has TRBV28 and TRBJ2-1; 8 bases are shared with TRBD2. Germline-derived CDR1 and CDR2 are MDHEN and SYDVKM. The CDR3 is 15 amino acids. The trim removed 6 bases at V and 8 bases at J, leaving 12 bases unmatched. CDR3 DNA sequence: TGTGCCAGCAGGGGGGGACTAGAGTTTTACGATGAGCAGTTCTTC. As protein: CASRGGLEFYDEQFF.

This clonotype was counted ten times or more. The chain uses TRBV7-9 and TRBJ2-1; tentatively, D is TRBD1 (6 bases). The CDR3 is 14 residues long. CDR1 and CDR2 from the germline V gene are SEHNR and FQNEAQ (reference sequence). V was trimmed by 2 bases and J by 8 bases, leaving 13 bases between them. The CDR3 DNA reads TGTGCCAGCAGCTTACCCGGGACATCCGATGAGCAGTTCTTC. It encodes CASSLPGTSDEQFF.

In its sample, this clonotype was seen once. The V call is TRBV19, the J call TRBJ2-1; TRBD2 matches 7 bases. Germline V lookup: CDR1 LNHDA, CDR2 SQIVND (reference sequence). Trimming removed 3 bases from V and 1 base from J; junction bases left unmatched: 9. The CDR3 totals 17 residues. The CDR3 is CASSMWTSPLSYNEQFF. As DNA, the CDR3 is TGTGCCAGTAGTATGTGGACTAGTCCACTATCCTACAATGAGCAGTTCTTC.

This clonotype has ten or more counts. The rearrangement links TRBV19 to TRBJ2-5; tentative D call: TRBD1 (5 bases). The V gene lost 2 bases and the J gene lost 7 bases, with 17 bases spanning the gap. CDR3 length equals 15 residues. Looked up from germline, CDR1 is LNHDA and CDR2 is SQIVND (reference sequence). The CDR3: CASSILGAGSWTQYF. CDR3 DNA: TGTGCCAGTAGTATACTAGGGGCAGGATCGTGGACCCAGTACTTC.

This clonotype showed up many times. The chain uses TRBV16 and TRBJ2-7; maybe TRBD2 (6 bases). The germline V gene encodes CDR1 KGHSY and CDR2 FQNENV. V was shortened by 2 bases and J by 7 bases, with 27 bases between the two germline ends. CDR3 length equals 18 residues. CDR3 in DNA: TGTGCCAGCAGCCAAGTGCGACACCCGGCGGGGCTTTTCTCGGAGCAGTACTTC. It codes for CASSQVRHPAGLFSEQYF. The full variable domain, in which reference TRBV16 and TRBJ2-7 provide the parts outside the CDR3, is GEEVAQTPKHLVRGEGQKAKLYCAPIKGHSYVFWYQQVLKNEFKFLISFQNENVFDETGMPKERFSAKCLPNSPCSLEIQATKLEDSAVYFCASSQVRHPAGLFSEQYFGPGTRLTVT.

This clonotype was detected only a few times. The V and J genes are TRBV19 and TRBJ2-5; 7 bases fit TRBD1. V was clipped by 4 bases and J by 0 bases; unmatched bases: 8. CDR3 size: 16 residues. CDR1 and CDR2 (germline): LNHDA, SQIVND (reference sequence). The chain's CDR3 is CASSTVGTANQETQYF. CDR3 DNA sequence: TGTGCCAGTAGTACCGTTGGGACAGCTAACCAAGAGACCCAGTACTTC.

The table lists this clonotype with many counts. The chain is built from TRBV24-1 and TRBJ2-2; 8 bases agree with TRBD2. The CDR3 has 17 amino acids. The germline gives CDR1 KGHDR, CDR2 SFDVKD. The V and J ends lost 4 bases and 0 bases, in that order; junction bases with no gene match: 6. CDR3 amino acids: CATSENPGLANTGELFF. CDR3 DNA sequence: TGTGCCACCAGTGAAAATCCGGGACTAGCGAACACCGGGGAGCTGTTTTTT.

This clonotype showed up many times. This sequence joins TRBV28 and TRBJ1-2; D possibly corresponds to TRBD1 (5 bases). CDR1 and CDR2 (germline): MDHEN, SYDVKM. Trimming took 4 bases from V and 0 from J, leaving 18 bases between them. The CDR3 extends over 17 amino acids. The CDR3 coding sequence is TGTGCCAGCAGTTCCCAATTGATCGGGGACCCTAACTATGGCTACACCTTC. This sequence encodes CASSSQLIGDPNYGYTF.

This clonotype was counted many times. The CDR3 sequence: CSARDLSQETQYF. The CDR3 DNA reads as TGCAGTGCTAGAGATCTAAGCCAAGAGACCCAGTACTTC. This chain links TRBV20-1 with TRBJ2-5; D gene ambiguous. The V end was cut by 0 bases, the J end by 1 base, with 6 bases between. This CDR3 is built from 13 residues. CDR1 DFQATT and CDR2 SNEGSKA come from the germline V gene (reference sequence).

In the case of this clonotype: In this CDR3 the conserved last residue, phenylalanine or tryptophan, is missing, so a read error is likely. J is TRBJ2-3 and V is TRBV7-8; D ambiguous. The CDR3 runs 13 residues. Germline V gives CDR1 SGHVS, CDR2 FQNEAQ. The CDR3 nucleotides read TGTGCCAACAGCTTCAGGTACACAGATACGCAGTATTAT. This gives the protein CANSFRYTDTQYY.

This clonotype was picked up a small number of times. The chain recombines TRBV18 with TRBJ2-7, with TRBD2 identical over 13 bases. This CDR3 comprises 19 residues. Germline CDR1 and CDR2: KGHSH and LQKENI. The V gene end was trimmed by 3 bases and the J gene end by 2 bases; junction bases not matched to a gene: 13. The DNA for the CDR3 is TGTGCCAGCTCACCGTTATCGGTGACGGGACTAGCGGGAACCTACGAGCAGTACTTC. As protein: CASSPLSVTGLAGTYEQYF.

Ten or more counts support this clonotype. This chain connects TRBV12-3 or TRBV12-4 to TRBJ2-7, with 15 nucleotides matching TRBD2. CDR3 size: 17 residues. Trimming removed 5 bases from V and 3 bases from J; junction bases left unmatched: 8. CDR3 DNA sequence: TGTGCCAGCAGTCCTGGACTAGCGGGGGGGAAAAGCTACGAGCAGTACTTC. Residues: CASSPGLAGGKSYEQYF.

This clonotype was counted many times. V gene TRBV28 combines with J gene TRBJ1-6, with D uncertain. There are 14 residues in the CDR3. Trimming left V 8 bases short and J 7 bases short, with 15 bases between. Germline CDR1 is MDHEN and CDR2 is SYDVKM. The CDR3 coding sequence is TGTGCCAGCCGGCCCAGCGCGGAGAATTCACCCCTCCACTTT. It codes for CASRPSAENSPLHF. Using reference TRBV28 and TRBJ1-6 for the parts outside the CDR3, the full variable domain is DVKVTQSSRYLVKRTGEKVFLECVQDMDHENMFWYRQDPGLGLRLIYFSYDVKMKEKGDIPEGYSVSREKKERFSLILESASTNQTSMYLCASRPSAENSPLHFGNGTRLTVT.

Details on this clonotype: A much larger clone lies a single base off, so this may be a read error. This chain connects TRBV30 to TRBJ2-7; 8 bases are shared with TRBD2. The CDR3 totals 12 residues. The germline V gene has CDR1 GTSNPN and CDR2 SVGIG (reference sequence). The CDR3 DNA is TGTTCCTTCGGGGGGGGAACCTACGAGCAGTACTTC. Its protein is CSFGGGTYEQYF.

This clonotype was counted at least ten times. The chain carries TRBV29-1 and TRBJ2-7; possibly TRBD1 or TRBD2 for D (5 bases each). V was clipped by 3 bases and J by 3 bases, with 9 bases between them. Germline loops: CDR1 SQVTM, CDR2 ANQGSEA. The CDR3 spans 12 residues. DNA for the CDR3: TGCAGCGTTGAGGGGGACGGCTACGAGCAGTACTTC. It specifies CSVEGDGYEQYF.

The chain recombines TRBV6-2 or TRBV6-3 with TRBJ1-5; maybe TRBD1 (6 bases). The CDR3 runs 15 residues. V lost 10 bases and J lost 5, with 21 bases in between. Germline lookup yields CDR1 MNHEY and CDR2 SVGEGT. The CDR3 DNA sequence: TGTGCCATACAAAAAGGGCGGTGGGGGCATCAGCCCCAGCATTTT. Protein sequence: CAIQKGRWGHQPQHF.

This rearrangement joins TRBV7-3 to TRBJ2-7, with D tentatively TRBD2 (5 bases). V lost 9 bases and J 3 bases, leaving 21 bases between the germline ends. The germline gives CDR1 SGHTA, CDR2 FQGTGA. The CDR3 runs 15 residues. This CDR3 is CASSRGPGENYEQYF. CDR3 bases: TGTGCCAGTAGCCGCGGGCCCGGAGAAAACTACGAGCAGTACTTC.

Concerning this clonotype itself: A much larger clone lies a single base off, so this may be a read error. The chain employs TRBV4-1 and TRBJ2-5; 11 nucleotides match TRBD1. The CDR3 contains 16 residues. The V gene's germline CDR1 is MGHRA and CDR2 YSYEKL. In nucleotides, the CDR3 is TGCGCCAGCAGCCAAGATTCCGGACAGGGGGCAGAGACCCGGTACTTC. Translating it yields CASSQDSGQGAETRYF.

This clonotype was picked up many times. The chain is built from TRBV7-2 and TRBJ2-2; possibly TRBD2 for D (6 bases). Trimming left V 2 bases short and J 7 bases short, with 14 bases between. CDR3 length equals 15 residues. CDR1 and CDR2 (germline): SGHTA, FQGNSA. The DNA of the CDR3 is TGTGCCAGCAGCTTAACGGGAGTAAGAATCGGGGAGCTGTTTTTT. Encoded protein: CASSLTGVRIGELFF.

This clonotype was found many times. The chain carries TRBV27 and TRBJ2-6; D unresolved. CDR3 length: 15 amino acids. Trimming pared 4 bases from V and 2 bases from J, leaving 9 bases between. CDR1 and CDR2 from the germline V gene are MNHEY and SMNVEV (reference sequence). The CDR3 DNA reads as TGTGCCAGCAGTTGGGCAGCTCCTGGGGCCAACGTCCTGACTTTC. Its translation is CASSWAAPGANVLTF.

This clonotype has just a few counts. The V call is TRBV11-3, the J call TRBJ1-1, with D perhaps matching TRBD1 (6 bases). The CDR3 is made up of 17 amino acids. V gave up 1 base and J gave up 5 bases, with 20 bases separating them. The V gene's germline CDR1 is SGHNT and CDR2 YENEEA. CDR3 residues: CASSLGGGGGRGTEAFF. The CDR3 nucleotides read TGTGCCAGCAGCTTAGGTGGGGGGGGGGGCCGAGGAACTGAAGCTTTCTTT.

This clonotype was detected a few times. V and J are TRBV6-2 or TRBV6-3 and TRBJ2-5; D not certain. Trimming cost V 11 bases and J 2 bases, with 12 bases left between them. Germline V gives CDR1 MNHEY, CDR2 SVGEGT. This CDR3 has 12 amino acids. This chain's CDR3 is CASGKVQETQYF. In nucleotides, the CDR3 is TGTGCCTCGGGCAAGGTGCAAGAGACCCAGTACTTC.

This clonotype was detected ten times or more. The chain is built from TRBV3-1 and TRBJ1-5; D perhaps matches TRBD1 (5 bases). V lost 1 base and J 6 bases, leaving 10 bases between the germline ends. This CDR3 region has 14 residues. Germline CDR1 is LGHDT and CDR2 is YNNKEL (reference sequence). The CDR3 protein is CASSQVAGPQPQHF. The CDR3 region has the DNA TGTGCCAGCAGCCAAGTTGCAGGGCCTCAGCCCCAGCATTTT. Full variable domain (missing parts from reference TRBV3-1 and TRBJ1-5): DTAVSQTPKYLVTQMGNDKSIKCEQNLGHDTMYWYKQDSKKFLKIMFSYNNKELIINETVPNRFSPKSPDKAHLNLHINSLELGDSAVYFCASSQVAGPQPQHFGDGTRLSIL.